This T cell receptor (beta chain) was obtained from a study of blood T cell repertoires in COVID-19. Study overall: There were acute and convalescent COVID-19 samples, and they came from the United States, Italy and Spain. T cells, B-cell-depleted T cells, or PBMCs supplied cDNA or gDNA.

As processed by the authors: Reference gene primers were amplified, and this amplification served to estimate nucleated cell counts. Using immunoSEQ multiplex PCR, the repertoire was profiled, and TCRdb retains in-frame clones only, with some absent. V and J calls and clone size are those listed in that table; D and trimming were worked out from the DNA. Of some 260,000 clones detected, more than 75% appear once; the ten largest clones hold 0.75% to 1%. The TCR comes from a woman in her thirties or forties who had recovered from COVID-19. Material: peripheral blood.

CDR3 coding DNA: TGTGCCAGCAGCTTAGATGCCCCAGGGTGGCGAGAAAAACTGTTTTTT. The encoded protein is CASSLDAPGWREKLFF. The chain employs TRBV7-9 and TRBJ1-4; tentative D call: TRBD1 (5 bases). Germline CDR1 is SEHNR and CDR2 is FQNEAQ (reference sequence). V dropped 1 base and J dropped 8 bases, with 17 bases sitting between them. This CDR3 is built from 16 residues.